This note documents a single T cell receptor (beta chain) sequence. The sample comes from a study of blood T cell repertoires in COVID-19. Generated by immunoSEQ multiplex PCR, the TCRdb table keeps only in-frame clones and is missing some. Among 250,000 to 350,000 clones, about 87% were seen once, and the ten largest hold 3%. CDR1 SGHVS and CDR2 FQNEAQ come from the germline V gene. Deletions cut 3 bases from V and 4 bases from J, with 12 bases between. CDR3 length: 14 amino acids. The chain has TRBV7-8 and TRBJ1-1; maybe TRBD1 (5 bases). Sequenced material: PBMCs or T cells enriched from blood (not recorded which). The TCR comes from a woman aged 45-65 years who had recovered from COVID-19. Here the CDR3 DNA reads TGTGCCAGCAGCTTTTTGGGGGGGAGCACTGAAGCTTTCTTT. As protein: CASSFLGGSTEAFF.